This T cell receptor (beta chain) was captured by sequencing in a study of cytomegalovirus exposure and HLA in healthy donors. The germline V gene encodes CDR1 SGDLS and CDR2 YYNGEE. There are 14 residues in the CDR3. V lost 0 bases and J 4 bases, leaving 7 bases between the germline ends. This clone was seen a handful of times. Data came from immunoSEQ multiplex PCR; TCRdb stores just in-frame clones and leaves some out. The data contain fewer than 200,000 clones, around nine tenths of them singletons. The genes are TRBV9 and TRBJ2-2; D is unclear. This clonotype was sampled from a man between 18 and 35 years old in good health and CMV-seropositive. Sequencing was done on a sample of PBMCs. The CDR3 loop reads CASSVDSLTGELFF. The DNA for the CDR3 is TGTGCCAGCAGCGTAGACAGTCTCACCGGGGAGCTGTTTTTT.